These 4 T cell receptor beta chains were all obtained from the same sample, sequenced in a study of T cells in Graves' hyperthyroidism and ophthalmopathy. RNA transcripts gave rise to amplified TCR beta CDR3 regions. The HTBI primer set served for first-round RT-PCR of the TCR CDR3. TCRdb passed the multiplex PCR reads through MiXCR, listing each CDR3 protein once. The table records approximately 600,000 distinct CDR3 sequences, 14% of them present only once. Specimen: blood. Source of these receptors: a woman aged 18-29 years with Graves' ophthalmopathy.

The rearrangement uses TRBV5-1 and TRBJ1-2, with D possibly being TRBD1 (5 bases). CDR1 is SGHRS, CDR2 YFSETQ, per germline. The ends were cut back, 9 bases at V and 0 bases at J, with 15 bases in the middle. The CDR3 is 14 amino acids. CDR3 loop: CATSSGTPNYGYTF. CDR3 DNA: TGCGCCACCTCCTCCGGGACCCCTAACTATGGCTACACCTTC. Drawing the rest from reference TRBV5-1 and TRBJ1-2, the complete variable domain is KAGVTQTPRYLIKTRGQQVTLSCSPISGHRSVSWYQQTPGQGLQFLFEYFSETQRNKGNFPGRFSGRQFSNSRSEMNVSTLELGDSALYLCATSSGTPNYGYTFGSGTRLTVV.

There are many counts of this clonotype. The V call is TRBV7-3, the J call TRBJ2-7; no clear D gene. Between the trimmed V and J ends, which lost 2 bases and 7 bases, there was a span of 18 bases. Germline V CDR1 and CDR2: SGHTA, FQGTGA. This CDR3 region has 15 residues. The chain's CDR3 is CASSLGPISLGEQYF. The CDR3 region has the DNA TGTGCCAGCAGCTTAGGACCTATAAGTTTGGGGGAGCAGTACTTC.

This clonotype has just a few counts. The chain recombines TRBV14 with TRBJ2-1; no clear D gene. V shed 3 bases and J shed 6 bases, with 12 bases lying between them. The CDR3 runs to 14 residues. Germline V CDR1 and CDR2: SGHDN, FVKESK. CDR3 sequence (DNA): TGTGCCAGCAGCCATATACTGACATTCAATGAGCAGTTCTTC. This codes for CASSHILTFNEQFF.

In its sample, this clonotype was seen many times. The genes are TRBV12-3 or TRBV12-4 and TRBJ2-3; possibly TRBD2 for D (5 bases). The V end was cut by 9 bases, the J end by 2 bases, with 18 bases between. This CDR3 contains 15 residues. The CDR3 coding sequence is TGTGCCAGTTTTTCCCAGGAGGAAAACACAGATACGCAGTATTTT. This encodes CASFSQEENTDTQYF.